This record looks at one TCR beta chain sequence and its context. Its antigen remains unknown. Primers: 60 Vbeta forward and 13 Jbeta reverse. Some clones are missing from TCRdb's copy, which holds only in-frame ones; the method was immunoSEQ multiplex PCR. The sample has 200,000 to 250,000 clones, about 80% seen once; the top ten hold approximately 0.5%. This entry comes from a study of cytomegalovirus exposure and HLA in healthy donors. Background on the study: In a previous analysis, some 120 million unique TCR beta sequences were found from 170 million or so T cells. Findings and caveats of the study: A later look showed TCR association rates differing by HLA locus, highest for DRB1 and lowest for HLA-C.

V lost 1 base, J lost 2 bases, and 7 bases lay in between. The V gene's germline CDR1 is SGHRS and CDR2 YFSETQ. The CDR3 has 13 residues. The specimen sequenced was PBMCs. The TCR sequence derives from a woman aged 40 to 49 in good health and CMV-seronegative. This chain connects TRBV5-1 to TRBJ2-7, with D perhaps TRBD1 (6 bases). CDR3 loop: CASSLRTAYEQYF. DNA for the CDR3: TGCGCCAGCAGCTTGAGGACAGCCTACGAGCAGTACTTC. Supplemented by reference TRBV5-1 and TRBJ2-7, the full variable domain reads KAGVTQTPRYLIKTRGQQVTLSCSPISGHRSVSWYQQTPGQGLQFLFEYFSETQRNKGNFPGRFSGRQFSNSRSEMNVSTLELGDSALYLCASSLRTAYEQYFGPGTRLTVT.